The 22 T cell receptor beta chains in this list originate from one sample, sequenced in a study of blood T cell repertoires in COVID-19. Profiling relied on immunoSEQ multiplex PCR, and the TCRdb table lists in-frame clones only, not all of them. Among fewer than 200,000 clones listed, roughly 70% were seen once. Source material: peripheral blood. The receptors originated from a woman aged 80 or over with acute or convalescent COVID-19.

V is TRBV11-3 and J is TRBJ1-1; TRBD1 agrees at 8 bases. Trimming at V came to 0 bases and at J to 3 bases, leaving 15 bases not matched to a gene. CDR1 SGHNT and CDR2 YENEEA come from the germline V gene. This CDR3 is built from 19 residues. The CDR3, as DNA: TGTGCCAGCAGCTTAGACTCGACAGGGGTCGGGGCTCGGGACACTGAAGCTTTCTTT. Its translation: CASSLDSTGVGARDTEAFF.

V and J are TRBV2 and TRBJ2-7; D uncertain. Trimming removed 5 bases from V and 3 bases from J, with 14 bases in between. The CDR3 contains 14 residues. CDR1 and CDR2 from the germline V gene are SNHLY and FYNNEI. Here the CDR3 reads CASSSAVISYEQYF. The CDR3, as DNA: TGTGCCAGCAGTAGCGCAGTTATAAGCTACGAGCAGTACTTC.

This sequence joins TRBV28 and TRBJ2-3; tentative D call: TRBD2 (5 bases). The CDR3 length is 16 residues. V gave up 3 bases and J gave up 1 base, with 14 bases separating them. Germline loops: CDR1 MDHEN, CDR2 SYDVKM. CDR3 coding DNA: TGTGCCAGCAGTTTCAGACGAGGGAGAGGCACAGATACGCAGTATTTT. Translated, it gives CASSFRRGRGTDTQYF. The entire variable domain, with the rest obtained from reference TRBV28 and TRBJ2-3, is as follows: DVKVTQSSRYLVKRTGEKVFLECVQDMDHENMFWYRQDPGLGLRLIYFSYDVKMKEKGDIPEGYSVSREKKERFSLILESASTNQTSMYLCASSFRRGRGTDTQYFGPGTRLTVL.

The chain uses TRBV7-9 and TRBJ2-7; D unresolved. Germline CDR1 reads SEHNR; CDR2 reads FQNEAQ (reference sequence). The CDR3 loop spans 13 amino acids. V gave up 4 bases and J gave up 3 bases, with 10 bases separating them. The CDR3 DNA follows: TGTGCCAGCAGCTGGGCAGGTAACTACGAGCAGTACTTC. Translated: CASSWAGNYEQYF.

The gene calls are TRBV2 and TRBJ2-7; 7 nucleotides match TRBD2. Germline CDR1 is SNHLY and CDR2 is FYNNEI. The trim removed 2 bases at V and 4 bases at J, leaving 8 bases unmatched. CDR3 length: 15 residues. The CDR3 DNA follows: TGTGCCAGCAGTGAAACCAGGGAGGGAATGTACGAGCAGTACTTC. It yields the protein CASSETREGMYEQYF.

The chain links TRBV4-3 to TRBJ2-7, with 7 bases identical to TRBD1. The V segment lost 1 base and the J segment 2 bases; nucleotides outside the gene matches: 5. The germline gives CDR1 LGHNA, CDR2 YSLEER. This CDR3 contains 15 residues. The CDR3 protein is CASSQGGRGTYEQYF. The CDR3 region has the DNA TGCGCCAGCAGCCAAGGTGGCAGGGGGACCTACGAGCAGTACTTC.

The chain is built from TRBV14 and TRBJ2-2; D gene unclear. This CDR3 is 14 amino acids long. Germline CDR1 SGHDN, CDR2 FVKESK. Trimming removed 4 bases at V and 2 bases at J, with 8 bases between. CDR3 residues: CASSRQDNTGELFF. In DNA form, the CDR3 reads TGTGCCAGCAGCCGCCAGGATAACACCGGGGAGCTGTTTTTT.

The chain combines TRBV9 with TRBJ2-5; weak D call: TRBD2 (5 bases). CDR1 SGDLS and CDR2 YYNGEE come from the germline V gene. This CDR3 contains 17 residues. Trimming removed 0 bases at V and 1 base at J, with 16 bases between. CDR3 nucleotide sequence: TGTGCCAGCAGCGTAGACCCCCGGGGTGTGGGCCAAGAGACCCAGTACTTC. Residues: CASSVDPRGVGQETQYF. Variable domain in full (rest from reference TRBV9 and TRBJ2-5): DSGVTQTPKHLITATGQRVTLRCSPRSGDLSVYWYQQSLDQGLQFLIQYYNGEERAKGNILERFSAQQFPDLHSELNLSSLELGDSALYFCASSVDPRGVGQETQYFGPGTRLLVL.

V is TRBV5-8 and J is TRBJ2-3, with no clear D. The CDR3 sequence is 16 residues long. Per the germline V gene, CDR1 is SGHTS and CDR2 is YDEGEE. The V end was cut by 4 bases, the J end by 0 bases, with 15 bases between. CDR3 sequence: CASSPETLTSTDTQYF. CDR3 sequence (DNA): TGTGCCAGCAGCCCCGAGACACTTACTAGCACAGATACGCAGTATTTT.

Only a few counts were recorded for this clone. The rearrangement uses TRBV5-1 and TRBJ2-3; D is possibly TRBD1 (6 bases). The CDR3 spans 15 residues. The germline V gene has CDR1 SGHRS and CDR2 YFSETQ. V lost 2 bases and J 2 bases, leaving 12 bases between the germline ends. In nucleotides, the CDR3 is TGCGCCAGCAGCTTCCTGGGGGCGTTCACAGATACGCAGTATTTT. Translating gives CASSFLGAFTDTQYF.

This chain joins TRBV29-1 and TRBJ2-1, with 8 bases fitting TRBD2. This CDR3 region has 14 residues. In germline, CDR1 is SQVTM, CDR2 ANQGSEA. With 5 bases clipped from V and 6 bases from J, the junction kept 9 bases outside the gene matches. CDR3 region: CSVTRLAQFNEQFF. DNA for the CDR3: TGCAGCGTTACAAGACTAGCGCAGTTCAATGAGCAGTTCTTC.

The genes are TRBV30 and TRBJ2-2; D gene unclear. CDR1 is GTSNPN and CDR2 is SVGIG in the germline V gene (reference sequence). Trimming shortened V by 3 bases and J by 4 bases, and 12 bases separated the two germline ends. The CDR3 loop spans 14 amino acids. For the CDR3, the DNA is TGTGCCTGGAGGGCTGGGCCAGTCACCGGGGAGCTGTTTTTT. As protein: CAWRAGPVTGELFF.

The rearrangement joins TRBV3-1 (or the pseudogene TRBV3-2) to TRBJ2-2; TRBD1 matches at 8 bases. The CDR3 length is 18 residues. V gave up 4 bases and J gave up 4 bases; unmatched junction bases: 14. The germline V gene has CDR1 LGHDT and CDR2 YNNKEL (reference sequence). The CDR3 DNA is TGTGCCAGCAGCCTTTTACTCAGGGGGCCGGATGCCACCGGGGAGCTGTTTTTT. It specifies CASSLLLRGPDATGELFF.

The chain recombines TRBV5-1 with TRBJ2-5; 8 nucleotides line up with TRBD1. In germline, CDR1 is SGHRS, CDR2 YFSETQ. The junction had 5 bases not matched to a gene; V was cut back by 4 bases and J by 3 bases. CDR3 length equals 14 residues. CDR3 in amino acids: CASSTAGGEETQYF. The CDR3 bases are TGCGCCAGCAGCACCGCAGGGGGCGAAGAGACCCAGTACTTC.

The rearrangement joins TRBV28 to TRBJ2-5; a possible D gene is TRBD1 (6 bases). Trimming pared 5 bases from V and 1 base from J, leaving 11 bases between. Per germline, CDR1 MDHEN and CDR2 SYDVKM. This CDR3 is 14 amino acids long. The CDR3 sequence is CASSTDRPQETQYF. CDR3 coding DNA: TGTGCCAGCAGTACAGACAGGCCCCAAGAGACCCAGTACTTC.

This clone was seen a handful of times. This CDR3 reads CASSYPDIGAREQYF. The CDR3 DNA follows: TGTGCCAGCAGTTACCCGGATATTGGGGCGCGGGAGCAGTACTTC. The rearrangement links TRBV6-4 to TRBJ2-7, with a possible D match to TRBD1 (5 bases). V was pared by 5 bases and J by 7 bases, with 21 bases between. The germline gives CDR1 MRHNA, CDR2 SNTAGT. The length of the CDR3 is 15 residues.

This clone has just a few counts. This sequence joins TRBV19 and TRBJ2-4; possible D gene TRBD1, 5 bases. With 5 bases removed from V and 12 bases from J, the gap between germline ends came to 17 bases. The CDR3 runs to 13 residues. Per the germline V gene, CDR1 is LNHDA and CDR2 is SQIVND (reference sequence). CDR3 DNA: TGTGCCAGTAGTCCAGGGCCCACCCTGGCTCAGTACTTC. It encodes CASSPGPTLAQYF.

In nucleotides, the CDR3 is TGTGCCAGCCGCGGGACAGGGGGTCATGAGCAGTTCTTC. As protein: CASRGTGGHEQFF. The J gene is TRBJ2-1, the V gene TRBV19, with 11 bases aligning to TRBD1. CDR3 size: 13 residues. CDR1 is LNHDA, CDR2 SQIVND, per germline (reference sequence). Trimming removed 9 bases from V and 8 bases from J; junction bases left unmatched: 6.

This clone is a singleton in its sample. In nucleotides, the CDR3 is TGTGCCAGCAGCTTAACTGCCGCGCCGGAGACCGGGGAGCTGTTTTTT. This sequence encodes CASSLTAAPETGELFF. This sequence joins TRBV7-2 and TRBJ2-2; D gene uncertain. Trimming cost V 2 bases and J 5 bases, with 15 bases left between them. This CDR3 comprises 16 residues. Germline V CDR1 and CDR2: SGHTA, FQGNSA.

This clone was detected many times. The chain couples TRBV7-9 to TRBJ2-2; the D gene is possibly TRBD2 (6 bases). V dropped 4 bases and J dropped 0 bases, with 6 bases sitting between them. CDR1 and CDR2 (germline): SEHNR, FQNEAQ (reference sequence). This CDR3 has 14 amino acids. CDR3 bases: TGTGCCAGCAGCTGGGACTCGAACACCGGGGAGCTGTTTTTT. This codes for CASSWDSNTGELFF.

The genes are TRBV11-2 and TRBJ1-3; TRBD1 is a possible D gene (6 bases). The CDR3 is 15 amino acids. Germline V gives CDR1 SGHAT, CDR2 FQNNGV. Trimming cost V 7 bases and J 0 bases, with 13 bases left between them. The CDR3 sequence: CASTTQGSSGNTIYF. The CDR3 nucleotides read TGTGCCAGCACCACTCAGGGGTCCTCTGGAAACACCATATATTTT.

The gene calls are TRBV30 and TRBJ2-3; D may be TRBD2 (6 bases). Per germline, CDR1 GTSNPN and CDR2 SVGIG (reference sequence). The CDR3 length is 14 residues. The CDR3 loop reads CASTHGSSWDTQYF. In DNA form, the CDR3 reads TGTGCTTCCACCCACGGGAGTAGTTGGGATACGCAGTATTTT.